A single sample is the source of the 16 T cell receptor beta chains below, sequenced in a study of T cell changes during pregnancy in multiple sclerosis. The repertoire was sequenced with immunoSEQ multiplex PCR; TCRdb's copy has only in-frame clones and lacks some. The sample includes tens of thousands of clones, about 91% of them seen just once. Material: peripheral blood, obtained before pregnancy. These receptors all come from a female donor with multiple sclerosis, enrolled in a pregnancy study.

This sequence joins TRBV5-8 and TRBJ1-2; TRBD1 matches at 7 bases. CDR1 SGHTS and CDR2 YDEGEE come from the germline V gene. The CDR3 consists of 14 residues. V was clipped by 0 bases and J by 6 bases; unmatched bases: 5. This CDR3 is CASSLDRGINGYTF. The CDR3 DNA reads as TGTGCCAGCAGCTTGGACAGGGGAATTAATGGCTACACCTTC.

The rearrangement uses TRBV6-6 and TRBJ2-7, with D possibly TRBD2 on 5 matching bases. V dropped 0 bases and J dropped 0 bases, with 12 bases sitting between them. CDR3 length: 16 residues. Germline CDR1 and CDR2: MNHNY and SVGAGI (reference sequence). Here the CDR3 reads CASSYSPTGYSYEQYF. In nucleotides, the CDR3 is TGTGCCAGCAGTTACTCACCGACGGGGTACTCCTACGAGCAGTACTTC.

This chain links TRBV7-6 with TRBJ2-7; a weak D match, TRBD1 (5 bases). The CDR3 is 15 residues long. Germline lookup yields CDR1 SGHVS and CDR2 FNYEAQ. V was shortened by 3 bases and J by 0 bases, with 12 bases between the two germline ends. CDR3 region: CASSLGQLNSYEQYF. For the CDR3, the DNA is TGTGCCAGCAGCTTGGGGCAGCTCAACTCCTACGAGCAGTACTTC.

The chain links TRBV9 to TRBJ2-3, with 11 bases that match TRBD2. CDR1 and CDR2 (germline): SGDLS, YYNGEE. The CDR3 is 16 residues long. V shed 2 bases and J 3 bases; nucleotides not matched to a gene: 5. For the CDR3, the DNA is TGTGCCAGCAGCGTCACTAGCGGGAGTAAGACAGATACGCAGTATTTT. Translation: CASSVTSGSKTDTQYF.

The CDR3 spells CASSQLTGGGGAFF. CDR3 bases: TGTGCCAGCAGCCAGCTGACAGGGGGGGGAGGGGCTTTCTTT. This chain joins TRBV5-6 and TRBJ1-1; 9 nucleotides align to TRBD1. The CDR3 has 14 amino acids. With V trimmed by 4 bases and J by 11 bases, 12 bases remained unmatched. Germline CDR1 and CDR2: SGHDT and YYEEEE. Full variable domain (missing parts from reference TRBV5-6 and TRBJ1-1): DAGVTQSPTHLIKTRGQQVTLRCSPKSGHDTVSWYQQALGQGPQFIFQYYEEEERQRGNFPDRFSGHQFPNYSSELNVNALLLGDSALYLCASSQLTGGGGAFFGQGTRLTVV.

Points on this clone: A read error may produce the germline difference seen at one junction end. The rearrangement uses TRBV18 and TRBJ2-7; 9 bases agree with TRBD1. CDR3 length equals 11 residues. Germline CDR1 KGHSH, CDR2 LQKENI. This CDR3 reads CASSPGTGLDF. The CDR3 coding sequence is TGTGCCAGCTCACCAGGGACAGGGTTAGACTTC. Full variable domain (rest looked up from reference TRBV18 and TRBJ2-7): NAGVMQNPRHLVRRRGQEARLRCSPMKGHSHVYWYRQLPEEGLKFMVYLQKENIIDESGMPKERFSAEFPKEGPSILRIQQVVRGDSAAYFCASSPGTGLDFGPGTRLTVT.

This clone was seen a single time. DNA for the CDR3: TGTGCCAGCCTAGCCGGGACAGATGAAAAACTGTTTTTT. Its translation: CASLAGTDEKLFF. The gene calls are TRBV2 and TRBJ1-4; 7 bases fit TRBD1. The CDR3 has 13 amino acids. Germline CDR1 SNHLY, CDR2 FYNNEI. V lost 8 bases and J lost 6; bases outside the gene matches: 6.

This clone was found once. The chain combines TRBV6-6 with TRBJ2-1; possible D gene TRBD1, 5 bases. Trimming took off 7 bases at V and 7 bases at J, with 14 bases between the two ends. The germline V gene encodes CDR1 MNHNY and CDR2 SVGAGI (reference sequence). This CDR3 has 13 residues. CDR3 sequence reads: CASTDRQSNEQFF. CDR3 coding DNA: TGTGCCAGCACCGACCGACAGTCAAATGAGCAGTTCTTC.

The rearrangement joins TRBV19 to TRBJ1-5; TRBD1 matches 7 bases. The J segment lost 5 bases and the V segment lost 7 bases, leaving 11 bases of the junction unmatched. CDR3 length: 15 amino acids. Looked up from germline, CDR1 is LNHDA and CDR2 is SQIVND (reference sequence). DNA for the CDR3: TGTGCCAGTACCCTCTCGGATAGGGGGCATCAGCCCCAGCATTTT. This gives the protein CASTLSDRGHQPQHF.

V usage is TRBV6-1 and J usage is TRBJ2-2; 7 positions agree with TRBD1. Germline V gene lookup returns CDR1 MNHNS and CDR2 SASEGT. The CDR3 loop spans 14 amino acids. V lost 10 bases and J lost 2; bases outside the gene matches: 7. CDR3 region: CATRQGPNTGELFF. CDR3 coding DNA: TGTGCCACGCGACAGGGACCTAACACCGGGGAGCTGTTTTTT.

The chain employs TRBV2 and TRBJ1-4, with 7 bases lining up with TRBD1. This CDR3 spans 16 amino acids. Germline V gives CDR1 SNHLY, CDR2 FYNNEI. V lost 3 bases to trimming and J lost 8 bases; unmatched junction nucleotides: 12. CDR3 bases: TGTGCCAGCAGTGAGAGGCGGGGACAGACAAGAGAAAAACTGTTTTTT. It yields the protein CASSERRGQTREKLFF.

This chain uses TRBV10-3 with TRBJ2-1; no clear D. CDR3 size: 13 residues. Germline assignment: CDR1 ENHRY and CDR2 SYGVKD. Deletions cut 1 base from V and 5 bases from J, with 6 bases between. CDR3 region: CAISELRNNEQFF. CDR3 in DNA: TGTGCCATCAGTGAGTTGCGAAACAATGAGCAGTTCTTC.

CDR3 loop: CASSVAASGRRYNEQFF. In nucleotides, the CDR3 is TGTGCCAGCAGCGTAGCGGCTAGCGGGAGGAGATACAATGAGCAGTTCTTC. The chain carries TRBV9 and TRBJ2-1, with 11 bases that match TRBD2. This CDR3 is 17 amino acids long. Looked up from germline, CDR1 is SGDLS and CDR2 is YYNGEE. Unmatched junction bases numbered 6, after V lost 0 bases and J lost 4 bases.

The CDR3 here is CASSRQGAANYEQYF. As DNA, the CDR3 is TGTGCCAGCAGCAGACAGGGGGCCGCCAACTACGAGCAGTACTTC. This rearrangement joins TRBV21-1 to TRBJ2-7; the table's D gene call, TRBD1, was not cross checked with the DNA. TRBV21-1 corresponds to a pseudogene. This CDR3 contains 15 residues.

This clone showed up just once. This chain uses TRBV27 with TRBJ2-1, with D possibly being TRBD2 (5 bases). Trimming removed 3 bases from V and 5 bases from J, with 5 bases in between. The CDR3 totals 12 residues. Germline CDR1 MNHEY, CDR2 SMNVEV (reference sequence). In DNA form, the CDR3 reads TGTGCCAGCAGTTTCGGGGACAATGAGCAGTTCTTC. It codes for CASSFGDNEQFF.

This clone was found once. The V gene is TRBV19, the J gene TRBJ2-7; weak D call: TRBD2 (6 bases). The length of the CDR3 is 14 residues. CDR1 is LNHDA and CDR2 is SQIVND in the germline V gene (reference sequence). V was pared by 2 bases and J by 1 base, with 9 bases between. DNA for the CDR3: TGTGCCAGTAGTATATCGGGGAGGTCCTACGAGCAGTACTTC. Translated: CASSISGRSYEQYF.